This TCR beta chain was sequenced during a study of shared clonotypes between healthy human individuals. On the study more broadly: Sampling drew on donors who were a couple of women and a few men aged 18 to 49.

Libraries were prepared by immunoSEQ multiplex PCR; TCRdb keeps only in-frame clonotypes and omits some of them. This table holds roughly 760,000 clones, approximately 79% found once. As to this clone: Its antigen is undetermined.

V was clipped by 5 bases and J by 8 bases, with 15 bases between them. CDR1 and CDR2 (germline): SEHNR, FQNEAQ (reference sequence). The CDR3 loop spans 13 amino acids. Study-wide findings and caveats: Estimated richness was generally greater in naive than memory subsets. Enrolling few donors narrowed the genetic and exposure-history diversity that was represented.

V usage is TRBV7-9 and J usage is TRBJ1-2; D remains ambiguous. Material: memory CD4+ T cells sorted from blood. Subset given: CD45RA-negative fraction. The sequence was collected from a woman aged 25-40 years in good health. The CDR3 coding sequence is TGTGCCAGCAGCCTCGATAGTATGGGAGGCTACACCTTC. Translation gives CASSLDSMGGYTF.